This T cell receptor (delta chain) was recovered during a study of DNA immune sequencing with unique molecular identifiers (dated by TCRdb to 2020 to 2022). A note on the overall study: Immunomagnetic cell separation was used to enrich gammadelta T cells from buffy coats, and the genomic DNA of the enriched gammadelta T cells was then sequenced. gammadelta T cells were enriched from PBMC of approximately ten healthy individuals by fluorescence-activated cell sorting. For the enriched versus non-enriched comparison, about 100 ng enriched gammadelta T-cell DNA and about 1 ug non-enriched PBMC DNA were sequenced. An ultrasensitive DNA-based TRD repertoire sequencing method using PCR-introduced unique molecular identifiers was developed and validated in the study. Validation of the sequencing method was done both on synthetic reference molecules and on blood samples taken from healthy individuals. Donors were healthy individuals, with 10 or so donors profiled from sorted peripheral blood gammadelta T cells. Study-wide conclusions, independent of this receptor: Novel TRD sequences not targeted by the primers cannot be detected by the primer-based approach. TRD repertoire diversity differed among healthy donors, and several donors were highly oligoclonal, with the top 5 clonotypes making up more than half of productive molecules. Among clonotypes in healthy donors, TRDV2 paired with TRDJ1 was identified as the most common TRD rearrangement.

Libraries were prepared through multiplex PCR. A 32-plex assay with primers for all 8 TRDV and 4 TRDJ genes covering the CDR3 was used to amplify genomic DNA. A 12-nucleotide UMI was added during about 3 barcoding PCR cycles, followed by a second PCR with Illumina adapter primers. AMPure XP beads were used to purify the libraries, and library quality was checked on a Fragment Analyzer using the HS NGS Fragment kit. The sequencing was run with an Illumina MiniSeq mid-output kit, including roughly 19% PhiX, and 150 cycles of paired-end reads. Per the original workflow: MIGEC version 1.2.9 was used to process the reads, grouping the reads by UMI and building error-corrected consensus sequences. Post-processing used modified VDJtools version 1.2.1 scripts and the tcR R package. TCRdb called clones from the public reads with CATT, and repeated DNA sequences were later combined into one row. TCRdb, not the original authors, processed these V and J calls. Recorded for this sample are approximately 180 delta-chain clones; more than 25% of them occurred a single time. The leading ten clones occupy roughly 76% of the sample.

Ends trimmed: V by 0 bases, J by 2 bases; bases unmatched to a gene: 20. Looking up the germline V gene yields CDR1 TSWWSYY and CDR2 QGS. Reading from cysteine to phenylalanine, the CDR3 counts 22 amino acids. Left in the record is the CDR3 DNA by itself, 66 bases read in frame from the first base. About this clone: Its antigen specificity is not known. Base qualities are not at hand, and no much larger clone is one base apart.

The sequence links TRDV1 to TRDJ1; 11 bases in between match TRDD3. Source material: gamma-delta T cells from PBMCs. The receptor comes from a human donor in good health. The CDR3 has the sequence CALGELGASCRLGDTRTDKLIF. The DNA is TGTGCTCTTGGGGAACTAGGGGCCAGTTGTAGGCTGGGGGATACACGAACCGATAAACTCATCTTT.